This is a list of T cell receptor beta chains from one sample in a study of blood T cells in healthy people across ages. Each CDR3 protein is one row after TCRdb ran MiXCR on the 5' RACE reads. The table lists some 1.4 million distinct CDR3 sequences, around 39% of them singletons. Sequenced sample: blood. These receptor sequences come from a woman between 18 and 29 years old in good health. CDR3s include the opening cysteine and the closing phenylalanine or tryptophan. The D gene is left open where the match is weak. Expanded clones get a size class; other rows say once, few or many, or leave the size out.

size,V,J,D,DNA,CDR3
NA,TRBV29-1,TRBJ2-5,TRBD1,TGCAGCGTCATGGGACAGGGGACGGGCGAGGCCCAGTACTTC,CSVMGQGTGEAQYF
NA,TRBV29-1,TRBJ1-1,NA,TGCAGCGTTCCGGGAGCTGAAGCTTTCTTT,CSVPGAEAFF
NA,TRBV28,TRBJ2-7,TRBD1,TGTGCCAGCAGTTTTACCGGGACAGGGAGTCTGCAGTACTTC,CASSFTGTGSLQYF
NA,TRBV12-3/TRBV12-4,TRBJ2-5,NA,TGTGCCAGCAGTTGGTCGGAGACCCAGTACTTC,CASSWSETQYF
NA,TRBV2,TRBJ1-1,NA,TGTGCCAGCAGTGAAGGGAGCCGCACTGAAGCTTTCTTT,CASSEGSRTEAFF
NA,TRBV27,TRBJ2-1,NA,TGTGCCAGCAGTCATGGAGCAGGAGGAGAGCAGTTCTTC,CASSHGAGGEQFF
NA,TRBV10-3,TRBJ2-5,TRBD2,TGTGCCATCAGTGGAGGACTAGCGCCTCAAGAGACCCAGTACTTC,CAISGGLAPQETQYF
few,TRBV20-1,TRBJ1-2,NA,TGCAGTGCCCCAGGGACCAACTATGGCTACACCTTC,CSAPGTNYGYTF
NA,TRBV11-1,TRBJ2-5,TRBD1,TGTGCCAGCAGCCCCCACGACAGGGGTCGGGAGACCCAGTACTTC,CASSPHDRGRETQYF
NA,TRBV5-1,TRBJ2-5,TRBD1,TGCGCCAGCAGCTTGGAGGGACAGGGGGCGCGAAAGACCCAGTACTTC,CASSLEGQGARKTQYF
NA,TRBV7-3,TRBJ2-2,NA,TGTGCCAGCAGCTTAACGCAGGGCGGCCGCCGGGAGCTGTTTTTT,CASSLTQGGRRELFF
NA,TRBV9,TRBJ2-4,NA,TGTGCCAGCAGCGTAGGTGGTTTGTCTAGCCTAAACATTCAGTACTTC,CASSVGGLSSLNIQYF
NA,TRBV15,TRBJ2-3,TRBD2,TGTGCCACCAGCAGTGGGACTATCGGTAGCACAGATACGCAGTATTTT,CATSSGTIGSTDTQYF
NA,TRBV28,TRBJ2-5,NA,TGTGCCAGCAGGGCCGGGACAAGGGGGAATCAAGAGACCCAGTACTTC,CASRAGTRGNQETQYF